This T cell receptor beta chain derives from a study of human T cells and chemical hapten exposure. Noted time point: patch test 2, 6 weeks after DPC sensitization. Documented treatment: therapeutic diphenylcyclopropenone sensitization with weekly scalp DPC. TCRdb ran MiXCR on the RACE reads and lists one entry per CDR3 protein. The top ten clones hold around 6% of a sample with about 380,000 distinct CDR3 sequences, about 6.3% of them seen once. This clonotype was observed a handful of times. With 2 bases clipped from V and 9 bases from J, the junction kept 6 bases outside the gene matches. Germline values: CDR1 MDHEN, CDR2 SYDVKM. This CDR3 has 14 residues.

The J gene is TRBJ1-5, the V gene TRBV28; 8 nucleotides agree with TRBD1. This receptor was taken from a woman aged 18 to 35 with alopecia areata. Some clones in this sample may be carry-over from other donors' samples. This specimen consisted of whole blood, obtained in connection with sensitization to the hapten diphenylcyclopropenone (DPC). The CDR3 loop reads CASSLGQGSGPQHF. CDR3 sequence (DNA): TGTGCCAGCAGTTTAGGACAGGGCTCGGGGCCCCAGCATTTT. The full variable domain, its missing parts supplied by reference TRBV28 and TRBJ1-5, is DVKVTQSSRYLVKRTGEKVFLECVQDMDHENMFWYRQDPGLGLRLIYFSYDVKMKEKGDIPEGYSVSREKKERFSLILESASTNQTSMYLCASSLGQGSGPQHFGDGTRLSIL.